These 32 T cell receptor beta chains came from one sample sequenced in a study of blood T cells in healthy people across ages. The authors ran a second PCR of about 6 to 11 cycles using a sample-barcoded 5' primer and a J-beta primer mix. From the 5' RACE reads, TCRdb called clonotypes with MiXCR, one entry per CDR3 protein. The repertoire holds roughly 800,000 distinct CDR3 sequences, with over 45% as singletons. The sequenced sample was blood. The receptors come from a man aged 30-40 years in good health.

The chain has TRBV28 and TRBJ1-4; 8 nucleotides line up with TRBD1. V shed 10 bases and J 8 bases; nucleotides not matched to a gene: 9. Germline CDR1 reads MDHEN; CDR2 reads SYDVKM. This CDR3 comprises 13 residues. CDR3 sequence: CATQYRDREKLFF. The CDR3 DNA reads as TGTGCCACCCAGTATCGGGACAGGGAAAAACTGTTTTTT.

This clonotype was seen a handful of times. CDR3 residues: CSARAGTNPNQPQHF. The CDR3 DNA reads TGCAGTGCTAGGGCCGGGACCAACCCCAATCAGCCCCAGCATTTT. The gene calls are TRBV20-1 and TRBJ1-5, with D maybe TRBD1 (5 bases). V was trimmed by 3 bases and J by 3 bases, leaving 15 bases between them. The CDR3 has 15 residues. Germline V lookup: CDR1 DFQATT, CDR2 SNEGSKA (reference sequence).

There are many counts of this clonotype. The chain joins TRBV24-1 to TRBJ2-6; D gene ambiguous. The CDR3 runs 12 residues. V was shortened by 5 bases and J by 4 bases, with 2 bases between the two germline ends. Germline loops: CDR1 KGHDR, CDR2 SFDVKD. CDR3 sequence reads: CATSAGANVLTF. The DNA for the CDR3 is TGTGCCACCAGTGCCGGGGCCAACGTCCTGACTTTC.

The V call is TRBV4-3, the J call TRBJ2-7; the match to TRBD1 covers 7 bases. The CDR3 has 15 amino acids. Germline loops: CDR1 LGHNA, CDR2 YSLEER. Trimming at V came to 1 base and at J to 2 bases, leaving 5 bases not matched to a gene. The CDR3 DNA reads as TGCGCCAGCAGCCAAGCTTACAGGGGTACCTACGAGCAGTACTTC. Its protein product is CASSQAYRGTYEQYF.

The V and J genes are TRBV9 and TRBJ1-5; D gene ambiguous. The germline V and J ends were trimmed by 0 bases and 5 bases, with 6 bases remaining between them. The CDR3 spans 13 residues. The germline gives CDR1 SGDLS, CDR2 YYNGEE. The CDR3 DNA reads TGTGCCAGCAGCGTAGGGCAGGATCAGCCCCAGCATTTT. Translated: CASSVGQDQPQHF.

This clonotype was counted between two and nine times. This sequence joins TRBV5-1 and TRBJ2-4; D not resolved. V was shortened by 5 bases and J by 2 bases, with 11 bases between the two germline ends. The CDR3 spans 14 residues. Germline loops: CDR1 SGHRS, CDR2 YFSETQ. CDR3 loop: CASSWESTKNIQYF. The CDR3 DNA sequence: TGCGCCAGCAGTTGGGAATCTACCAAAAACATTCAGTACTTC. The full variable domain, its missing parts supplied by reference TRBV5-1 and TRBJ2-4, is KAGVTQTPRYLIKTRGQQVTLSCSPISGHRSVSWYQQTPGQGLQFLFEYFSETQRNKGNFPGRFSGRQFSNSRSEMNVSTLELGDSALYLCASSWESTKNIQYFGAGTRLSVL.

V is TRBV29-1 and J is TRBJ1-3, with 7 bases identical to TRBD1. The CDR3 covers 14 residues. Germline V gene sequence: CDR1 SQVTM, CDR2 ANQGSEA. V was clipped by 5 bases and J by 3 bases; unmatched bases: 7. CDR3 residues: CSVRTGGVGNTIYF. The CDR3 DNA is TGCAGCGTTCGGACAGGCGGGGTTGGAAACACCATATATTTT.

As to this clonotype: Compared with germline, one end of the junction differs, possibly owing to a read error. V usage is TRBV7-9 and J usage is TRBJ1-2, with D hard to call. CDR1 is SEHNR and CDR2 is FQNEAQ in the germline V gene (reference sequence). The CDR3 spans 13 residues. CDR3 DNA: TGTGCCTGCAGCTTATCGGGAGCTTATGGCTACACCTTC. Protein: CACSLSGAYGYTF.

The chain links TRBV11-2 to TRBJ2-3, with D perhaps TRBD1 or TRBD2 (6 bases each). V was pared by 0 bases and J by 4 bases, with 11 bases between. Looked up from germline, CDR1 is SGHAT and CDR2 is FQNNGV. The CDR3 length is 15 residues. CDR3 DNA: TGTGCCAGCAGCTTAGAAGGGGGGAAGGCAGATACGCAGTATTTT. Translation: CASSLEGGKADTQYF. Looking up the rest from reference TRBV11-2 and TRBJ2-3 gives the full variable domain: EAGVAQSPRYKIIEKRQSVAFWCNPISGHATLYWYQQILGQGPKLLIQFQNNGVVDDSQLPKDRFSAERLKGVDSTLKIQPAKLEDSAVYLCASSLEGGKADTQYFGPGTRLTVL.

The chain carries TRBV6-2 or TRBV6-3 and TRBJ1-5; 11 nucleotides line up with TRBD1. This CDR3 is built from 19 residues. V lost 6 bases and J lost 5; bases outside the gene matches: 18. Germline V gene sequence: CDR1 MNHEY, CDR2 SVGEGT. In nucleotides, the CDR3 is TGTGCCAGCAGGCCCCCGATAGCCTCGGACAGGGGGCTTCATCAGCCCCAGCATTTT. Translated: CASRPPIASDRGLHQPQHF.

This clonotype was recorded a few times. The chain couples TRBV6-1 to TRBJ2-5, with 9 bases aligning to TRBD2. With 2 bases clipped from V and 13 bases from J, the junction kept 14 bases outside the gene matches. Germline V lookup: CDR1 MNHNS, CDR2 SASEGT. The CDR3 extends over 15 amino acids. This chain's CDR3 is CASSESWSSGVQGYF. DNA of the CDR3: TGTGCCAGCAGTGAATCTTGGTCTAGCGGGGTCCAGGGGTACTTC.

This clonotype was seen more than once but under ten times. The CDR3 protein is CATSREGGAAYGYTF. CDR3 in DNA: TGTGCCACCAGCAGAGAAGGAGGGGCGGCCTATGGCTACACCTTC. The chain is built from TRBV15 and TRBJ1-2, with D tentatively TRBD1 (5 bases). CDR3 length equals 15 residues. CDR1 is LNHNV, CDR2 YYDKDF, per germline (reference sequence). Trimming removed 0 bases at V and 4 bases at J, with 12 bases between. Drawing the rest from reference TRBV15 and TRBJ1-2, the complete variable domain is DAMVIQNPRYQVTQFGKPVTLSCSQTLNHNVMYWYQQKSSQAPKLLFHYYDKDFNNEADTPDNFQSRRPNTSFCFLDIRSPGLGDTAMYLCATSREGGAAYGYTFGSGTRLTVV.

V is TRBV9 and J is TRBJ2-3; 8 nucleotides line up with TRBD2. Unmatched junction bases numbered 10, after V lost 4 bases and J lost 3 bases. Germline assignment: CDR1 SGDLS and CDR2 YYNGEE. CDR3 length equals 16 residues. The CDR3 here is CASSIWAGGSTDTQYF. DNA of the CDR3: TGTGCCAGCAGCATCTGGGCGGGAGGTAGTACAGATACGCAGTATTTT.

The CDR3 nucleotides are TGCAGTGCACCTCCGGGACTAGCATCTGATACGCAGTATTTT. It translates to CSAPPGLASDTQYF. This chain links TRBV20-1 with TRBJ2-3, with 9 bases matching TRBD2. CDR1 and CDR2 (germline): DFQATT, SNEGSKA (reference sequence). V was pared by 6 bases and J by 6 bases, with 10 bases of the junction left unmatched. This CDR3 is 14 amino acids long.

The gene calls are TRBV9 and TRBJ2-4, with D unclear. TRBJ2-7 explains the end of the DNA better; the J call may be wrong. Germline assignment: CDR1 SGDLS and CDR2 YYNGEE. The CDR3 is made up of 14 amino acids. Here the CDR3 reads CASSVGHPSYEQYF. The DNA of the CDR3 is TGTGCCAGCAGCGTAGGACACCCCTCCTACGAGCAGTACTTC.

A note on this clonotype: One junction end disagrees with the germline gene, perhaps due to a read error. The V gene is TRBV5-1, the J gene TRBJ2-1; 8 bases line up with TRBD2. Per germline, CDR1 SGHRS and CDR2 YFSETQ. This CDR3 is 20 amino acids long. CDR3 sequence: CASSLARGTAGGHSYNEQFF. The CDR3 nucleotides read TGCGCCAGCAGTTTGGCCCGGGGTACGGCGGGGGGCCACTCCTACAATGAGCAGTTCTTC.

This clonotype was recorded a few times. A clone one base away is much larger, so this may be a read error. The V gene is TRBV20-1, the J gene TRBJ1-4; no firm D call. Trimming took 1 base from V and 8 from J, leaving 17 bases between them. The CDR3 has 15 amino acids. Germline loops: CDR1 DFQATT, CDR2 SNEGSKA (reference sequence). The CDR3 bases are TGCAGTGCTAGAGGGGTAGAGCGGGATGGGGAAAAACTGTTTTTT. This codes for CSARGVERDGEKLFF.

Only a few counts were recorded for this clonotype. The chain employs TRBV6-2 or TRBV6-3 and TRBJ2-7; possibly TRBD2 for D (5 bases). The germline V gene has CDR1 MNHEY and CDR2 SVGEGT. Trimming removed 0 bases at V and 7 bases at J, with 19 bases between. The CDR3 consists of 16 residues. CDR3 DNA: TGTGCCAGCAGTTACTCTGGGAGTCTGGGCAACAATGAGCAGTACTTC. Encoded protein: CASSYSGSLGNNEQYF.

This chain uses TRBV11-2 with TRBJ1-5, with a weak D call TRBD1 (5 bases). From germline, CDR1 is SGHAT and CDR2 FQNNGV. Trimming removed 5 bases at V and 7 bases at J, with 15 bases between. The CDR3 totals 14 residues. The DNA of the CDR3 is TGTGCCAGCAGCAGGACAACAGATGGCCAGCCCCAGCATTTT. It translates to CASSRTTDGQPQHF.

The V and J genes are TRBV12-3 or TRBV12-4 and TRBJ1-2; D not certain. V was cut by 6 bases and J by 10 bases, with 12 bases left in between. The CDR3 is made up of 11 amino acids. The CDR3 sequence: CASRGPFLYTF. CDR3 nucleotide sequence: TGTGCCAGCAGGGGCCCATTCCTCTACACCTTC.

This clonotype has only a few counts. V gene TRBV2 combines with J gene TRBJ1-1, with TRBD1 as a possible D gene (6 bases). From germline, CDR1 is SNHLY and CDR2 FYNNEI. This CDR3 spans 15 amino acids. The V end was cut by 7 bases, the J end by 4 bases, with 19 bases between. The CDR3 DNA is TGTGCCAGCACGGAGGAACAGGGAATAAGCACTGAAGCTTTCTTT. Amino acid sequence: CASTEEQGISTEAFF. The entire variable domain, with the rest obtained from reference TRBV2 and TRBJ1-1, is as follows: EPEVTQTPSHQVTQMGQEVILRCVPISNHLYFYWYRQILGQKVEFLVSFYNNEISEKSEIFDDQFSVERPDGSNFTLKIRSTKLEDSAMYFCASTEEQGISTEAFFGQGTRLTVV.

V usage is TRBV7-3 and J usage is TRBJ2-1, with TRBD2 identical over 7 bases. The assigned J gene may be wrong: the sequence end matches TRBJ2-7 better. The CDR3 is 16 amino acids. Germline V CDR1 and CDR2: SGHTA, FQGTGA. CDR3 protein: CASSLMTGGTYNEQYF. DNA for the CDR3: TGTGCCAGCAGCTTAATGACGGGAGGCACCTACAATGAGCAGTACTTC.

This clonotype was seen a few times. The chain links TRBV2 to TRBJ2-1; 8 bases are shared with TRBD1. CDR3 length equals 15 residues. In germline, CDR1 is SNHLY, CDR2 FYNNEI. J was trimmed by 5 bases and V by 2 bases; bases with no gene match: 5. CDR3 in amino acids: CASSESQDRDNEQFF. The CDR3 DNA follows: TGTGCCAGCAGTGAATCTCAGGACAGGGACAATGAGCAGTTCTTC.

The chain joins TRBV3-1 to TRBJ2-1; the match to TRBD2 covers 7 bases. CDR3 length equals 13 residues. Per germline, CDR1 LGHDT and CDR2 YNNKEL (reference sequence). J gave up 10 bases and V 4 bases, and 7 bases lay outside the gene matches. This CDR3 is CASSPFTSDEQFF. The CDR3, as DNA: TGTGCCAGCAGCCCATTCACTAGCGACGAGCAGTTCTTC.

This clonotype was observed many times. The chain carries TRBV6-6 and TRBJ2-1, with D possibly TRBD2 on 6 matching bases. CDR1 is MNHNY and CDR2 is SVGAGI in the germline V gene (reference sequence). Trimming shortened V by 8 bases and J by 2 bases, and 7 bases separated the two germline ends. This CDR3 is built from 12 residues. CDR3 protein: CASGRPYNEQFF. CDR3 DNA sequence: TGTGCCAGCGGGAGGCCCTACAATGAGCAGTTCTTC.

The chain combines TRBV27 with TRBJ1-4; 7 bases map to TRBD1. Germline V gene lookup returns CDR1 MNHEY and CDR2 SMNVEV (reference sequence). V lost 6 bases, J lost 5 bases, and 9 bases stayed unmatched. This CDR3 has 15 amino acids. The CDR3 DNA reads TGTGCCAGCAGAAAAAACCGGGACAGAAATGAAAAACTGTTTTTT. Encoded protein: CASRKNRDRNEKLFF.

There are a few counts of this clonotype. The V call is TRBV12-3 or TRBV12-4, the J call TRBJ1-2; D is perhaps TRBD1 (6 bases). Trimming removed 11 bases from V and 6 bases from J, with 13 bases in between. The CDR3 length is 11 residues. The CDR3 protein is CASGGEHGYTF. Written as DNA, the CDR3 is TGTGCCTCTGGGGGCGAGCATGGCTACACCTTC.

The V gene is TRBV2, the J gene TRBJ2-5, with 8 nucleotides matching TRBD2. The end of the DNA is better explained by TRBJ2-7, so the J call may be wrong. Per the germline V gene, CDR1 is SNHLY and CDR2 is FYNNEI. This CDR3 contains 14 residues. CDR3 in amino acids: CASIQAGARYEQYF. The DNA of the CDR3 is TGTGCCAGCATTCAAGCGGGAGCCCGGTACGAGCAGTACTTC.

This clonotype was detected once. This rearrangement joins TRBV7-9 to TRBJ1-2; D gene uncertain. The CDR3 is 14 amino acids. Germline V CDR1 and CDR2: SEHNR, FQNEAQ (reference sequence). V was cut by 0 bases and J by 4 bases, with 9 bases left in between. The DNA of the CDR3 is TGTGCCAGCAGCTTAGCGGGTGCGATCTATGGCTACACCTTC. Amino acids: CASSLAGAIYGYTF.

This chain links TRBV12-3 or TRBV12-4 with TRBJ2-1; D perhaps matches TRBD1 (5 bases). V was pared by 6 bases and J by 10 bases, with 16 bases between. This CDR3 is built from 13 residues. CDR3 in amino acids: CASSPPRTSEQFF. The CDR3 nucleotides are TGTGCCAGCAGCCCTCCCCGGACATCCGAGCAGTTCTTC.

This chain links TRBV10-3 with TRBJ2-7, with unresolved D. Trimming removed 2 bases at V and 6 bases at J, with 2 bases between. CDR1 and CDR2 from the germline V gene are ENHRY and SYGVKD. This CDR3 has 10 amino acids. CDR3 DNA: TGTGCCATCAGTGAGGCCGAGCAGTACTTC. Its protein product is CAISEAEQYF.

V usage is TRBV13 and J usage is TRBJ2-4; 12 bases match TRBD1. The J call may be in error: the DNA end matches TRBJ2-7 better. The CDR3 consists of 19 residues. Germline lookup yields CDR1 PRHDT and CDR2 FYEKMQ (reference sequence). CDR3 in DNA: TGTGCCAGCAGCCCGAACACCGGGACAGGGGGCCCATCCTTCTACGAGCAGTACTTC. The encoded protein is CASSPNTGTGGPSFYEQYF.